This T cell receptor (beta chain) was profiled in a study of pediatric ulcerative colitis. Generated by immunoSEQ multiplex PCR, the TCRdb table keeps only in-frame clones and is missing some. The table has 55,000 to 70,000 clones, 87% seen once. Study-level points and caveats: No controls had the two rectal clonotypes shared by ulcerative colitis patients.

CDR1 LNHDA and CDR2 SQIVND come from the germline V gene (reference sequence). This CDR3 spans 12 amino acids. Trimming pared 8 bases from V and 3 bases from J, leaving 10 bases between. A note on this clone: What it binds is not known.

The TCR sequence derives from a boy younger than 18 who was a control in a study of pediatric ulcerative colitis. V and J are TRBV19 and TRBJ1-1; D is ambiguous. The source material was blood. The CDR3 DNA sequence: TGTGCCAGTTTACAGTCGTACACTGAAGCTTTCTTT. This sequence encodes CASLQSYTEAFF. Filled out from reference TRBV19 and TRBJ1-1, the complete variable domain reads DGGITQSPKYLFRKEGQNVTLSCEQNLNHDAMYWYRQDPGQGLRLIYYSQIVNDFQKGDIAEGYSVSREKKESFPLTVTSAQKNPTAFYLCASLQSYTEAFFGQGTRLTVV.